This T cell receptor beta chain is from a study of graft-versus-host responses after intestinal transplantation. Study at large: Multivisceral, liver-intestinal, or isolated intestinal transplants were received by the recipients.

Details on this clone: Its antigen remains unidentified.

Sequenced by immunoSEQ multiplex PCR; TCRdb stores in-frame clones only, minus some. The repertoire holds tens of thousands of clones, with around nine tenths as singletons. Study-level results: GvH clones detected in recipient marrow included some appearing first in ileum or blood. High graft-versus-host to host-versus-graft T cell clonal ratios marked allografts of patients with graft-donor macrochimerism. Researchers found peak circulating GvH clone levels linked to early post-transplant HvG declines.

The TCR sequence derives from a human donor who received an intestinal transplant. Here the sequenced sample was unstimulated CD4+ T cells sorted from spleen or lymph node cells, taken before intestinal transplant.

Here the CDR3 reads CASSLPGQGSSPLHF. The CDR3 bases are TGTGCCAGCAGTTTACCGGGACAGGGGAGTTCACCCCTCCACTTT. This chain uses TRBV28 with TRBJ1-6; 10 nucleotides align to TRBD1. This CDR3 spans 15 amino acids. V lost 2 bases and J lost 9; bases outside the gene matches: 4. Per germline, CDR1 MDHEN and CDR2 SYDVKM.